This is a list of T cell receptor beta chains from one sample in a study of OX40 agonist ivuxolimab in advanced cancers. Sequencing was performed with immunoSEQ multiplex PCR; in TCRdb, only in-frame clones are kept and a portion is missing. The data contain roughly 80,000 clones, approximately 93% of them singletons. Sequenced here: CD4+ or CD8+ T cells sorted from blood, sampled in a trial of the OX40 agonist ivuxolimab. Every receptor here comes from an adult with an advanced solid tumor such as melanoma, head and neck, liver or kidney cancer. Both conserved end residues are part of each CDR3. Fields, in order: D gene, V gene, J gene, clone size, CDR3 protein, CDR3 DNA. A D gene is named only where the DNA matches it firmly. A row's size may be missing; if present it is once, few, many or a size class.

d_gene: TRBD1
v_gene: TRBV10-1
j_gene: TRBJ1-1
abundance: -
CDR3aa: CASSNRDRGAEAFF
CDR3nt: TGCGCCAGCTCTAACCGGGACAGGGGGGCTGAAGCTTTCTTT

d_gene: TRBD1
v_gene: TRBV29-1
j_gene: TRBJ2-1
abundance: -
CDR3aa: CSGGTGEYNEQFF
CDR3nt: TGCAGCGGGGGGACAGGAGAATACAATGAGCAGTTCTTC

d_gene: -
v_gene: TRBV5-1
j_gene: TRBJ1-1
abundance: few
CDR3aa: CASSLGRGMNTEAFF
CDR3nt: TGCGCCAGCAGCTTAGGAAGGGGGATGAACACTGAAGCTTTCTTT

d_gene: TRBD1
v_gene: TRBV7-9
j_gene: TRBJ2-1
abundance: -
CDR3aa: CASSSDRGESHEQFF
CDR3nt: TGTGCCAGCAGCTCCGACAGGGGCGAAAGCCATGAGCAGTTCTTC

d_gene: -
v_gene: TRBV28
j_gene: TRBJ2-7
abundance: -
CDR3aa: CASSSNEQYF
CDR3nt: TGTGCCAGCAGTTCTAACGAGCAGTACTTC

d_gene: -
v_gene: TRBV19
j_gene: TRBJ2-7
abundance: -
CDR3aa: CASSPGGQGEQYF
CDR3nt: TGTGCCAGTAGTCCGGGGGGCCAGGGGGAGCAGTACTTC

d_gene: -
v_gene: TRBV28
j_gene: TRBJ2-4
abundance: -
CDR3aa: CASSSPRALWYF
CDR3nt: TGTGCCAGCAGTTCCCCGAGGGCACTTTGGTACTTC

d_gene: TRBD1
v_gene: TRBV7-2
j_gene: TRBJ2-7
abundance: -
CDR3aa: CASSSSGTGGHEQYF
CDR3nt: TGTGCCAGCAGCTCCTCCGGGACAGGGGGCCACGAGCAGTACTTC

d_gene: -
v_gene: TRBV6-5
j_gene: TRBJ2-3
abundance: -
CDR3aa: CASSRAGWDTQYF
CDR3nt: TGTGCCAGCAGTAGGGCCGGGTGGGATACGCAGTATTTT

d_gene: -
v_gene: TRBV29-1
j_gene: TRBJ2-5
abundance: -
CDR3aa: CSVFPGERKTQYF
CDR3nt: TGCAGCGTTTTTCCGGGAGAGAGAAAGACCCAGTACTTC

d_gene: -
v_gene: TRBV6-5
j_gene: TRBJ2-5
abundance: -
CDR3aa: CASSRRGDQETQYF
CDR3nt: TGTGCCAGCAGTCGCAGGGGAGATCAAGAGACCCAGTACTTC

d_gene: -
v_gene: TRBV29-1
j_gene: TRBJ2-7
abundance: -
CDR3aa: CSVEKAKTYEQYF
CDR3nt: TGCAGCGTTGAGAAGGCTAAGACCTACGAGCAGTACTTC

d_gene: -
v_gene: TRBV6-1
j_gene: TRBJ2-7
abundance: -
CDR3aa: CASSEFGSYEQYF
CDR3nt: TGTGCCAGCAGTGAATTTGGGTCCTACGAGCAGTACTTC

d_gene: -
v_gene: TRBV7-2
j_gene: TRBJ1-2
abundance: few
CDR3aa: CASSPPTYRAYYGYTF
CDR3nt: TGTGCCAGCAGCCCGCCGACTTACAGGGCTTACTATGGCTACACCTTC

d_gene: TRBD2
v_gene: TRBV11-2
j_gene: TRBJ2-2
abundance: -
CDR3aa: CASSFRTSGGLNTGELFF
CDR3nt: TGTGCCAGCAGCTTTCGGACGAGCGGGGGCCTGAACACCGGGGAGCTGTTTTTT

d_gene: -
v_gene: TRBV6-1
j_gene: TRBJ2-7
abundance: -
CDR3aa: CASSEFGRAWDYEQYF
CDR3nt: TGTGCCAGCAGTGAATTCGGTAGGGCGTGGGACTACGAGCAGTACTTC

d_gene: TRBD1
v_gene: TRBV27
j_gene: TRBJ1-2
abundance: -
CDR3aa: CASTPGQGVGSYTF
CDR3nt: TGTGCCAGCACCCCGGGACAGGGCGTTGGGAGCTACACCTTC

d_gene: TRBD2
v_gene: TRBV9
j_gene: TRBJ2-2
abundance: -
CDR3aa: CASSTQAGANTGELFF
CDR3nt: TGTGCCAGCAGCACTCAAGCGGGAGCGAACACCGGGGAGCTGTTTTTT

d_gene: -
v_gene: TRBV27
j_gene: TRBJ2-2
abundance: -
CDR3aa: CASSLGGVGELFF
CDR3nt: TGTGCCAGCAGTCTAGGCGGGGTCGGGGAGCTGTTTTTT

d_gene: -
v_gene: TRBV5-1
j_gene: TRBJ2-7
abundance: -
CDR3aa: CASSYGGGSYEQYF
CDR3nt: TGCGCCAGCAGCTATGGAGGGGGCTCCTACGAGCAGTACTTC

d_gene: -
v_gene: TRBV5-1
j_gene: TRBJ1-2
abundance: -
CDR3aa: CASSLGQVDGYTF
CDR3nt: TGCGCCAGCAGCTTGGGGCAGGTCGATGGCTACACCTTC

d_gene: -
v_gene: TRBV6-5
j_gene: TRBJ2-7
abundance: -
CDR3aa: CASSYDSEGEQYF
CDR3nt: TGTGCCAGCAGTTACGACAGTGAGGGCGAGCAGTACTTC

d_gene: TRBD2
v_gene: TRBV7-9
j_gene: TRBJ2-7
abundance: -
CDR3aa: CASSPGTSPYEQYF
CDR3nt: TGTGCCAGCAGCCCAGGGACTAGCCCCTACGAGCAGTACTTC

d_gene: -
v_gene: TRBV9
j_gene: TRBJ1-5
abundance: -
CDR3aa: CASSVGNQPQHF
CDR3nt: TGTGCCAGCAGCGTAGGAAATCAGCCCCAGCATTTT

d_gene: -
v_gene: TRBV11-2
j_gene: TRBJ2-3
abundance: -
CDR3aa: CASSLKSRGAVDTQYF
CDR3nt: TGTGCCAGCAGCTTAAAGAGTCGGGGGGCGGTAGATACGCAGTATTTT

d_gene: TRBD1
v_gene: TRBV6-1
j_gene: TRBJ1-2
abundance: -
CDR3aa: CASSAGQGNGYTF
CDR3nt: TGTGCCAGCAGTGCGGGACAGGGGAATGGCTACACCTTC

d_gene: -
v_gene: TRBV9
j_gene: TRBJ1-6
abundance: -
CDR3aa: CASRANLHF
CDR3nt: TGTGCCAGCAGAGCCAACCTCCACTTT

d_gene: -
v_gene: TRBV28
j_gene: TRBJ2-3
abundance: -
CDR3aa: CASSLLRTDTQYF
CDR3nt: TGTGCCAGCAGTCTCCTGCGCACAGATACGCAGTATTTT

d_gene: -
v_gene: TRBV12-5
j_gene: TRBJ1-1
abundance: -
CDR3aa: CASGLAKLANTEAFF
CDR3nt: TGTGCTAGTGGTTTGGCAAAACTAGCGAACACTGAAGCTTTCTTT

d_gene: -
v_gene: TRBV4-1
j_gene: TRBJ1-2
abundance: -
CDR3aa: CASSQGHEGYTF
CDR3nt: TGCGCCAGCAGCCAGGGCCATGAGGGCTACACCTTC

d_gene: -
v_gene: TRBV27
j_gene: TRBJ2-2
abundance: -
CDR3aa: CASSPGGRGTGELFF
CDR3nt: TGTGCCAGCAGCCCCGGGGGGCGTGGCACCGGGGAGCTGTTTTTT

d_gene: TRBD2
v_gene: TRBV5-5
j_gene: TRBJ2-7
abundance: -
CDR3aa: CASSLGTSGRTHYEQYF
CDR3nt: TGTGCCAGCAGCTTGGGAACTAGCGGGAGGACGCACTACGAGCAGTACTTC

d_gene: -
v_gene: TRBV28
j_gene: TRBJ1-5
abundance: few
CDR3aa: CASSSRQAPQHF
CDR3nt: TGTGCCAGCAGTTCTAGACAGGCACCCCAGCATTTT

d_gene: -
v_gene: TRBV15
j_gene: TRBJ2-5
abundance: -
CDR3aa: CATSVLQRGYQETQYF
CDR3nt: TGTGCCACCAGCGTCCTGCAACGGGGGTACCAAGAGACCCAGTACTTC

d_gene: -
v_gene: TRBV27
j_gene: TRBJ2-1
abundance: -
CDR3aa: CASSLLTGSQFF
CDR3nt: TGTGCCAGCAGTTTATTGACCGGGTCGCAGTTCTTC

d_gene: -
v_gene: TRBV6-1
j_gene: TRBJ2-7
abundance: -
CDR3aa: CASSRGPIYEQYF
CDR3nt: TGTGCCAGCAGTCGGGGCCCGATCTACGAGCAGTACTTC

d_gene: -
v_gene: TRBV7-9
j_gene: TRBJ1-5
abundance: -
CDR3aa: CASSHDRDYQHF
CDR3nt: TGTGCCAGCAGCCATGACCGGGACTACCAGCATTTT

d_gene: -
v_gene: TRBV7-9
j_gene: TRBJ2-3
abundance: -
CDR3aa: CASSTMGPRSSTDTQYF
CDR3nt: TGTGCCAGCAGCACCATGGGCCCACGGTCTAGCACAGATACGCAGTATTTT

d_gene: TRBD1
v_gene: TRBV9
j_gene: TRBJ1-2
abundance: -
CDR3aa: CASSGTGETNYGYTF
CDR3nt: TGTGCCAGCAGCGGAACAGGGGAGACAAACTATGGCTACACCTTC

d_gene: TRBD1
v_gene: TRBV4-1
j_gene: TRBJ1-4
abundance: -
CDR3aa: CASSQDKGQGYGKLFF
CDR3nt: TGCGCCAGCAGCCAAGATAAGGGACAGGGGTATGGAAAACTGTTTTTT

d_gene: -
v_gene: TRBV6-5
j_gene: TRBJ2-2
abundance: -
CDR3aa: CASTERGAGELFF
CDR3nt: TGTGCCAGCACCGAAAGGGGGGCCGGGGAGCTGTTTTTT

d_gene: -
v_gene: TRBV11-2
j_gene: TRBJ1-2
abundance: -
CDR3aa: CASRPGSEGYTF
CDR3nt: TGTGCCAGCAGGCCGGGGTCGGAAGGCTACACCTTC

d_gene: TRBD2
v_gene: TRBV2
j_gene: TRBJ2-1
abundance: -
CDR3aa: CASVRDGGRNEQFF
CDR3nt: TGTGCCAGTGTCCGGGACGGGGGGAGAAATGAGCAGTTCTTC

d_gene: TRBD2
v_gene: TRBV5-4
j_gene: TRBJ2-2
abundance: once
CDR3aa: CASTPSGSGGVGELFF
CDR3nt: TGTGCCAGCACCCCTTCGGGTAGCGGGGGGGTCGGGGAGCTGTTTTTT

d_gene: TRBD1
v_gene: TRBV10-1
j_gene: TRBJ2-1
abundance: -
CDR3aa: CASSLSGQGWNEQFF
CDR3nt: TGCGCCAGCAGTTTATCGGGACAGGGATGGAATGAGCAGTTCTTC

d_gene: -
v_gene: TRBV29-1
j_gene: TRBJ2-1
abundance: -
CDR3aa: CSVETGSSYNEQFF
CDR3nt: TGCAGCGTTGAAACGGGGAGCTCCTACAATGAGCAGTTCTTC

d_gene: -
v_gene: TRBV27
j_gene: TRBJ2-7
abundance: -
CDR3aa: CASRPSGPSEQHF
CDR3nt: TGTGCCAGCAGACCCTCAGGTCCCTCCGAGCAGCACTTC

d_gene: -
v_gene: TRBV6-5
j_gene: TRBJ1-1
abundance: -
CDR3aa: CASSSGPNTEAFF
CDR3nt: TGTGCCAGCAGTTCCGGACCGAACACTGAAGCTTTCTTT

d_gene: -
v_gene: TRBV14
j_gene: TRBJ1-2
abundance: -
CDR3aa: CASSYTPRGFGYGYTF
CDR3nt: TGTGCCAGCAGCTACACCCCCAGGGGTTTCGGCTATGGCTACACCTTC

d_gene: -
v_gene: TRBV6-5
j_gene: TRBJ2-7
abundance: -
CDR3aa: CASRISGTTSYEQYF
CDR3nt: TGTGCCAGCAGGATCTCCGGGACAACTTCCTACGAGCAGTACTTC

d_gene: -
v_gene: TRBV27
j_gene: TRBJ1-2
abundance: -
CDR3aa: CASSKEQTGYGYTF
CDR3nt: TGTGCCAGCAGTAAAGAACAGACGGGCTATGGCTACACCTTC

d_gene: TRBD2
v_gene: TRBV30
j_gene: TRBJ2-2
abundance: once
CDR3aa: CAYLGGAMGRELFF
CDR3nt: TGTGCCTACCTGGGAGGGGCTATGGGAAGGGAGCTGTTTTTT

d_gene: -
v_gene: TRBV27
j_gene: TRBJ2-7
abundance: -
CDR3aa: CASSNQVNYEQYF
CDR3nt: TGTGCCAGCAGCAACCAAGTAAACTACGAGCAGTACTTC